This TCR beta chain was captured in a study of T cell changes during pregnancy in multiple sclerosis. Only in-frame clones appear in the TCRdb table, and some are missing; sequencing was by immunoSEQ multiplex PCR. Found here are around 75,000 clones, about 89% of them singletons; the top ten hold roughly 1%. The CDR3 has 13 residues. Germline CDR1 SNHLY, CDR2 FYNNEI. Trimming left V 8 bases short and J 3 bases short, with 13 bases between. The receptor's source is a female donor in good health, enrolled as a control in a pregnancy study. Sequenced material: peripheral blood, taken in the first trimester of pregnancy. This rearrangement joins TRBV2 to TRBJ1-2, with D possibly being TRBD1 (6 bases). The CDR3: CASVSQGHYGYTF. The CDR3 region has the DNA TGTGCCAGCGTTTCCCAGGGGCACTATGGCTACACCTTC.